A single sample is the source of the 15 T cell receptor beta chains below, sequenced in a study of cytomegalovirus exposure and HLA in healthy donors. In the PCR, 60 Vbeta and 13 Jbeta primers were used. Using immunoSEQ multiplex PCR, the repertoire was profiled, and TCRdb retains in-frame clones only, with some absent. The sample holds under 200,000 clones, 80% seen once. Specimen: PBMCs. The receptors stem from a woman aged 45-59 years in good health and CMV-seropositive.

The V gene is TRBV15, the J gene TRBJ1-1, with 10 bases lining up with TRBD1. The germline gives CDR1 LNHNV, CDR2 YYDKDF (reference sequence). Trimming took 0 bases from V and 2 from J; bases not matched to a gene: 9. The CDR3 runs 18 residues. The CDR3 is CATSRDAWTGGANTEAFF. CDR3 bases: TGTGCCACCAGCAGAGATGCGTGGACAGGGGGGGCAAACACTGAAGCTTTCTTT.

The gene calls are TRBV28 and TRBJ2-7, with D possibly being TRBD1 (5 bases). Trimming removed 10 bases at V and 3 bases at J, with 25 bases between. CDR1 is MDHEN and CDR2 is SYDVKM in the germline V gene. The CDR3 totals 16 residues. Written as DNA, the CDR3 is TGTGCCACCCTAACCCCTAAAAGGGGAACCTACTACGAGCAGTACTTC. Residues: CATLTPKRGTYYEQYF.

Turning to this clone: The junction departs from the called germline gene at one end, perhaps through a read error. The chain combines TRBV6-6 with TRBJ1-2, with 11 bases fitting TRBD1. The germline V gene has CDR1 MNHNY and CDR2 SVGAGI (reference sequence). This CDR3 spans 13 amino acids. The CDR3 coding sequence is TGTGCCAGCAGTTACTCGGACAGGGGGCGAATTTCCTTC. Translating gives CASSYSDRGRISF.

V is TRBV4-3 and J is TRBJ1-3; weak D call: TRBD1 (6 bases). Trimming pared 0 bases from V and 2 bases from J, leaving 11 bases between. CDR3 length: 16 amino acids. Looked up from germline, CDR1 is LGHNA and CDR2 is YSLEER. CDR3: CASSQDGGGPGNTIYF. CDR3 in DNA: TGCGCCAGCAGCCAAGATGGGGGCGGGCCTGGAAACACCATATATTTT.

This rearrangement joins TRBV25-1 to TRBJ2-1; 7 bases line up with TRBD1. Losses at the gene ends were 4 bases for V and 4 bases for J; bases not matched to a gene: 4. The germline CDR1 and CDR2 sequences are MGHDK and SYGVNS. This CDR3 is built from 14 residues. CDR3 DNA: TGTGCCAGCAGTGCCCAGGGGGTGTACAATGAGCAGTTCTTC. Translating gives CASSAQGVYNEQFF.

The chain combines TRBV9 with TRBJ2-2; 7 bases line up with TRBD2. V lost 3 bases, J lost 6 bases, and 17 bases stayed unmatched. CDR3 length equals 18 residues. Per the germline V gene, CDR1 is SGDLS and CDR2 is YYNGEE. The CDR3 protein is CASSGGGFQAGPAGELFF. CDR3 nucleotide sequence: TGTGCCAGCAGCGGCGGGGGATTCCAGGCTGGTCCCGCCGGGGAGCTGTTTTTT.

The CDR3 DNA reads as TGTGCCAGCAGCTTAGGCGGGAGGGACAATGAGCAGTTCTTC. It yields the protein CASSLGGRDNEQFF. The chain links TRBV7-3 to TRBJ2-1; 9 positions match TRBD2. The trim removed 2 bases at V and 5 bases at J, leaving 1 base unmatched. Germline V lookup: CDR1 SGHTA, CDR2 FQGTGA. The CDR3 sequence is 14 residues long.

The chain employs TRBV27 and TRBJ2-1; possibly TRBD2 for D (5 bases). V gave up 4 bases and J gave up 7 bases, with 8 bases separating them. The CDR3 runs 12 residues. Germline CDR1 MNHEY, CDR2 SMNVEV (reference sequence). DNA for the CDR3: TGTGCCAGCAGTTCTAGCTGGAATGAGCAGTTCTTC. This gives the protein CASSSSWNEQFF.

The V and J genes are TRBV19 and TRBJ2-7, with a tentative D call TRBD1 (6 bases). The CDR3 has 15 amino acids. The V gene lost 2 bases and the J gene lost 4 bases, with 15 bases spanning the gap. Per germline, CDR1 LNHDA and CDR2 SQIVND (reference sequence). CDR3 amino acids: CASSISLRQGYEQYF. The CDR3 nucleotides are TGTGCCAGTAGTATATCGTTGCGGCAGGGGTACGAGCAGTACTTC.

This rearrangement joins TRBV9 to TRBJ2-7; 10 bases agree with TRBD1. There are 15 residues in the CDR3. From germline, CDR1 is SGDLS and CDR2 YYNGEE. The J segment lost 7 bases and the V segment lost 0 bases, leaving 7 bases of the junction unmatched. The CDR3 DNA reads TGTGCCAGCAGCGTAGGACAGGGGGCACTTTGGGAGCAGTACTTC. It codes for CASSVGQGALWEQYF.

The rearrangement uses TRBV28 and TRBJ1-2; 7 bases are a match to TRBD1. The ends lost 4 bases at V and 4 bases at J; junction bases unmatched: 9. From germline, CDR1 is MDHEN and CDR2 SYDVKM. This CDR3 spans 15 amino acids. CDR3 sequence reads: CASSSYTGDPYGYTF. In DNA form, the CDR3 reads TGTGCCAGCAGTTCCTATACAGGGGACCCCTATGGCTACACCTTC.

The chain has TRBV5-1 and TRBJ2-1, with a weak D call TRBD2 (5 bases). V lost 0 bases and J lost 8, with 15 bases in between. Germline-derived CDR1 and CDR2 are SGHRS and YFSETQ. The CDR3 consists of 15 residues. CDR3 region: CASSLGTSGLYEQFF. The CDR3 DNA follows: TGCGCCAGCAGCTTGGGAACTAGTGGTTTATATGAGCAGTTCTTC.

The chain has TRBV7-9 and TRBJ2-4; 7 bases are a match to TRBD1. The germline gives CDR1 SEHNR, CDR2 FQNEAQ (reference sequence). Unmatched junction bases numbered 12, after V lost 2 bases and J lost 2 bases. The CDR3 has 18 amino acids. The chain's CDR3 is CASSLRSTTGLTKNIQYF. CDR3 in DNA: TGTGCCAGCAGCTTACGGTCGACGACAGGGCTCACCAAAAACATTCAGTACTTC.

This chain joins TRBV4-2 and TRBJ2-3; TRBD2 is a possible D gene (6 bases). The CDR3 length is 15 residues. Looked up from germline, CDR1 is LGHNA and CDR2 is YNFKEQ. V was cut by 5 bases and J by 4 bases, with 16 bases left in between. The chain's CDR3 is CASSWGDSGPDTQYF. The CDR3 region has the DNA TGTGCCAGCAGCTGGGGGGACTCGGGCCCAGATACGCAGTATTTT.

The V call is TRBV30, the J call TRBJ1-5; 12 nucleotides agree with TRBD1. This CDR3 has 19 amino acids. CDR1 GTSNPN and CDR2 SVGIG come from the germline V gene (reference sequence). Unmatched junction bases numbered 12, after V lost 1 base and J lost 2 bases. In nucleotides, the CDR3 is TGTGCCTGGAGTGCGGGGACAGGGGGCGCGAATGAAGGCAATCAGCCCCAGCATTTT. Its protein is CAWSAGTGGANEGNQPQHF.